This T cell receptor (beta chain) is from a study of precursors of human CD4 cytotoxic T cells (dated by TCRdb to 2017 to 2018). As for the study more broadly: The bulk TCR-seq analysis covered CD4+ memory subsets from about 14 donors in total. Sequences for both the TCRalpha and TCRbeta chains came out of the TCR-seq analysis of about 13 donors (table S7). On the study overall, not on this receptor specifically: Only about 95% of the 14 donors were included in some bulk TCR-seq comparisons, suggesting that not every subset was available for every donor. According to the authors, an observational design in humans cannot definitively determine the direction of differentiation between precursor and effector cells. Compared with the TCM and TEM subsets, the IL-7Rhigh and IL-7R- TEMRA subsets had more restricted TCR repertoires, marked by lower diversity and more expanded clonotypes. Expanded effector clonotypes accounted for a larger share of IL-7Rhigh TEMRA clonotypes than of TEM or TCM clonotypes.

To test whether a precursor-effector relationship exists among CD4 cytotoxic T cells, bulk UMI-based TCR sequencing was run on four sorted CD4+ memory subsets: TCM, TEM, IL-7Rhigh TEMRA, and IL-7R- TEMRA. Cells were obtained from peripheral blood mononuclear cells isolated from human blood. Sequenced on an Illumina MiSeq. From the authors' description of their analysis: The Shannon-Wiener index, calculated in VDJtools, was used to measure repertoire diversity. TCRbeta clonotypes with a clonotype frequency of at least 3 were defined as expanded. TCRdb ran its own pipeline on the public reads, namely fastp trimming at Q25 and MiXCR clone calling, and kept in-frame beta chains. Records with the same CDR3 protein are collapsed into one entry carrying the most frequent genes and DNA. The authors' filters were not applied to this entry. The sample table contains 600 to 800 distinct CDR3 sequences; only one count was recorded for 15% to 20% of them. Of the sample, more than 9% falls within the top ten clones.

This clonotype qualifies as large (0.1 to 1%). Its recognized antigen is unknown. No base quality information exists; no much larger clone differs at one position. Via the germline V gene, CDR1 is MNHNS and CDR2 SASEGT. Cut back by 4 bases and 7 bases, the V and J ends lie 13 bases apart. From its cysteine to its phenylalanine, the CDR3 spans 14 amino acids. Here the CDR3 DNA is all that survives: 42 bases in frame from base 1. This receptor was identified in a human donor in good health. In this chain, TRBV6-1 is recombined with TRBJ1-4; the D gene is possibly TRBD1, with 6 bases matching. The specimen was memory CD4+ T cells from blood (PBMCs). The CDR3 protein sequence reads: CASSATGLFEKLFF. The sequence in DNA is TGTGCCAGCAGTGCCACAGGGTTGTTTGAAAAACTGTTTTTT.